The 9 T cell receptor beta chains presented below share a single source sample, sequenced in a study of T cells of healthy individuals. TCRdb used MiXCR to reprocess the 5' RACE reads, holding one entry per CDR3 protein. Here the sample spans about 41,000 distinct CDR3 sequences, 3.5% to 5.5% being singletons. The source is a human donor in good health.

In this sample, this clonotype is medium-sized (0.01 to 0.1%). J is TRBJ1-1 and V is TRBV20-1, with 12 positions matching TRBD1. Germline V CDR1 and CDR2: DFQATT, SNEGSKA (reference sequence). The CDR3 is made up of 16 amino acids. V shed 3 bases and J 1 base; nucleotides not matched to a gene: 6. CDR3 region: CSARGTGGSENTEAFF. The DNA for the CDR3 is TGCAGTGCTAGGGGGACAGGGGGCTCGGAGAACACTGAAGCTTTCTTT.

This clonotype has ten or more counts. This chain joins TRBV20-1 and TRBJ2-6; the D gene is possibly TRBD2 (5 bases). Deletions cut 0 bases from V and 2 bases from J, with 8 bases between. Germline V gene data show CDR1 as DFQATT and CDR2 as SNEGSKA (reference sequence). CDR3 length equals 15 residues. CDR3 sequence: CSARDSVAGANVLTF. CDR3 nucleotide sequence: TGCAGTGCTAGAGATAGCGTTGCTGGGGCCAACGTCCTGACTTTC.

The chain is built from TRBV7-8 and TRBJ2-4, with D perhaps TRBD2 (6 bases). Trimming removed 5 bases from V and 0 bases from J, with 20 bases in between. Germline CDR1 SGHVS, CDR2 FQNEAQ. The CDR3 length is 18 residues. DNA of the CDR3: TGTGCCAGCAGCCTGCATTTGGGAGGATGGATAGCCAAAAACATTCAGTACTTC. Its protein is CASSLHLGGWIAKNIQYF.

This clonotype is large by share. J is TRBJ2-7 and V is TRBV19, with TRBD1 as a possible D gene (6 bases). Trimming stripped 0 bases from V and 10 bases from J, with 13 bases between. Germline V gene data show CDR1 as LNHDA and CDR2 as SQIVND (reference sequence). CDR3 length: 13 residues. The CDR3 DNA is TGTGCCAGTAGTATAGATTTCCAGGACAGACAGTACTTC. This sequence encodes CASSIDFQDRQYF.

This clonotype was detected ten times or more. The chain couples TRBV27 to TRBJ2-7; tentatively, D is TRBD1 (6 bases). The V end lost 3 bases, the J end lost 2 bases, and 11 bases lay between the germline ends. Germline CDR1 MNHEY, CDR2 SMNVEV (reference sequence). The CDR3 runs 14 residues. The CDR3 DNA reads TGTGCCAGCAGTTTCTCCTCAGGGGCCTACGAGCAGTACTTC. As protein: CASSFSSGAYEQYF.

This clonotype was seen only a few times. V usage is TRBV7-3 and J usage is TRBJ2-1; D may be TRBD2 (5 bases). Deletions cut 2 bases from V and 7 bases from J, with 18 bases between. Germline CDR1 SGHTA, CDR2 FQGTGA. The CDR3 is 16 amino acids. CDR3 in DNA: TGTGCCAGCAGCTTATCCCCCCGAGGCGGGTCGAATGAGCAGTTCTTC. Residues: CASSLSPRGGSNEQFF.

This clonotype was recorded at least ten times. This chain links TRBV12-3 or TRBV12-4 with TRBJ2-5, with D perhaps matching TRBD2 (5 bases). Trimming took 1 base from V and 4 from J, leaving 13 bases between them. CDR3 length: 15 residues. Written as DNA, the CDR3 is TGTGCCAGCAGTTTAGGCCTCGGACTTGGAGAGACCCAGTACTTC. As protein: CASSLGLGLGETQYF.

A few counts support this clonotype. This chain uses TRBV14 with TRBJ2-4; D remains ambiguous. The CDR3 is made up of 17 amino acids. V lost 0 bases and J lost 3, with 15 bases in between. Per germline, CDR1 SGHDN and CDR2 FVKESK. The CDR3 loop reads CASSQDRDFRGKNIQYF. In nucleotides, the CDR3 is TGTGCCAGCAGCCAAGATCGCGACTTCCGCGGCAAAAACATTCAGTACTTC.

The chain combines TRBV3-1 with TRBJ2-2; D ambiguous. V was trimmed by 7 bases and J by 0 bases, leaving 9 bases between them. This CDR3 spans 14 amino acids. Per the germline V gene, CDR1 is LGHDT and CDR2 is YNNKEL (reference sequence). CDR3 region: CASNFLTNTGELFF. CDR3 bases: TGTGCCAGCAACTTTCTTACGAACACCGGGGAGCTGTTTTTT. The whole variable domain, filled in from reference TRBV3-1 and TRBJ2-2, reads DTAVSQTPKYLVTQMGNDKSIKCEQNLGHDTMYWYKQDSKKFLKIMFSYNNKELIINETVPNRFSPKSPDKAHLNLHINSLELGDSAVYFCASNFLTNTGELFFGEGSRLTVL.